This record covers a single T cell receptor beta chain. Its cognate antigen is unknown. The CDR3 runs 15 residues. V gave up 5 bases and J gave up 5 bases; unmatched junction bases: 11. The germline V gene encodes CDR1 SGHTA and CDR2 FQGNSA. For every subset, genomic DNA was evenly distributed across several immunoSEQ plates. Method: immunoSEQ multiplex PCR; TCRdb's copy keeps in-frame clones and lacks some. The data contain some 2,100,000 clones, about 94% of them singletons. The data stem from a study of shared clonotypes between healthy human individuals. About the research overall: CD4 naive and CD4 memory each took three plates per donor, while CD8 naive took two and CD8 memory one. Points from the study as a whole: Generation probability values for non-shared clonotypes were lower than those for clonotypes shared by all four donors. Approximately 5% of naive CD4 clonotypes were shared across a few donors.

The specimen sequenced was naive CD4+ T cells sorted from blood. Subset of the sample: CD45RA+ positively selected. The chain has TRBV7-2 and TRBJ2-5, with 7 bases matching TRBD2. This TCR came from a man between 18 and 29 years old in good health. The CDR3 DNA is TGTGCCAGCAGCCTGCGGGGACTACGGTGGGAGACCCAGTACTTC. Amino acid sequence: CASSLRGLRWETQYF.